Listed here are 22 T cell receptor beta chains from one sample, sequenced in a study of blood T cell repertoires in COVID-19. The repertoire was sequenced with immunoSEQ multiplex PCR; TCRdb's copy has only in-frame clones and lacks some. The profile shows more than 200,000 clones, approximately 81% of them singletons. Material: peripheral blood. Receptor source: a woman of 80 years or more with COVID-19, enrolled during active disease.

The chain recombines TRBV7-2 with TRBJ1-6, with D tentatively TRBD1 (5 bases). CDR1 and CDR2 from the germline V gene are SGHTA and FQGNSA. CDR3 size: 17 residues. V dropped 1 base and J dropped 0 bases, with 10 bases sitting between them. The CDR3, as DNA: TGTGCCAGCAGCTTAGATACAGGTCGCTCCTATAATTCACCCCTCCACTTT. It yields the protein CASSLDTGRSYNSPLHF.

The V call is TRBV27, the J call TRBJ1-5; no definite D call. The CDR3 covers 13 residues. Germline CDR1 is MNHEY and CDR2 is SMNVEV (reference sequence). V lost 6 bases and J lost 5, with 11 bases in between. The CDR3: CASSLNSDQPQHF. The CDR3 DNA reads TGTGCCAGCAGCCTGAACTCTGATCAGCCCCAGCATTTT.

The CDR3 DNA follows: TGTGCCAGCAGCCCTCCGAGACAGGCGCCCCATTCACCCCTCCACTTT. Translation gives CASSPPRQAPHSPLHF. This chain joins TRBV7-2 and TRBJ1-6; D is possibly TRBD1 (6 bases). Germline V gives CDR1 SGHTA, CDR2 FQGNSA. V was clipped by 5 bases and J by 8 bases, with 19 bases between them. The CDR3 is made up of 16 amino acids.

This clone has more than one count but fewer than ten. The chain joins TRBV6-5 to TRBJ1-2; D ambiguous. This CDR3 is 13 amino acids long. The V gene's germline CDR1 is MNHEY and CDR2 SVGAGI. V dropped 9 bases and J dropped 2 bases, with 13 bases sitting between them. The CDR3 here is CASLNSYNYGYTF. The CDR3 DNA reads TGTGCCAGTCTTAACAGTTACAACTATGGCTACACCTTC.

This clone was counted a few times. The identical CDR3 is also encoded by other nucleotide sequences in the sample. V and J are TRBV19 and TRBJ1-4; 9 bases are a match to TRBD1. Trimming took 4 bases from V and 7 from J; bases not matched to a gene: 4. The CDR3 extends over 14 amino acids. In germline, CDR1 is LNHDA, CDR2 SQIVND (reference sequence). CDR3 protein: CASSTGTGSEKLFF. CDR3 nucleotide sequence: TGTGCCAGTAGTACCGGGACAGGGAGTGAAAAACTGTTTTTT. Complete variable domain (other parts from reference TRBV19 and TRBJ1-4): DGGITQSPKYLFRKEGQNVTLSCEQNLNHDAMYWYRQDPGQGLRLIYYSQIVNDFQKGDIAEGYSVSREKKESFPLTVTSAQKNPTAFYLCASSTGTGSEKLFFGSGTQLSVL.

This clone was counted a few times. This chain connects TRBV4-2 to TRBJ1-2; D possibly corresponds to TRBD1 (5 bases). The V end lost 1 base, the J end lost 3 bases, and 9 bases lay between the germline ends. This CDR3 spans 14 amino acids. Per germline, CDR1 LGHNA and CDR2 YNFKEQ. The DNA of the CDR3 is TGTGCCAGCAGCCAAGGCGGAGGGGACTATGGCTACACCTTC. Translation: CASSQGGGDYGYTF.

The genes are TRBV29-1 and TRBJ2-1, with D possibly being TRBD1 (6 bases). Trimming stripped 2 bases from V and 0 bases from J, with 14 bases between. CDR3 length: 16 residues. CDR1 and CDR2 (germline): SQVTM, ANQGSEA. CDR3 in DNA: TGCAGCGTTGAAATGGACAGCTTTAGCTCCTACAATGAGCAGTTCTTC. This translates into CSVEMDSFSSYNEQFF.

Remarks on this clone: The same CDR3 is also encoded by other DNA sequences in this sample. This chain joins TRBV5-1 and TRBJ2-5; 8 nucleotides line up with TRBD1. Trimming cost V 0 bases and J 5 bases; bases outside gene matches: 3. The CDR3 extends over 14 amino acids. Germline V gene data show CDR1 as SGHRS and CDR2 as YFSETQ. CDR3 DNA sequence: TGCGCCAGCAGCTTGGGACAGGGGAGGGAGACCCAGTACTTC. It yields the protein CASSLGQGRETQYF. Looking up the rest from reference TRBV5-1 and TRBJ2-5 gives the full variable domain: KAGVTQTPRYLIKTRGQQVTLSCSPISGHRSVSWYQQTPGQGLQFLFEYFSETQRNKGNFPGRFSGRQFSNSRSEMNVSTLELGDSALYLCASSLGQGRETQYFGPGTRLLVL.

V is TRBV18 and J is TRBJ2-5; 7 nucleotides agree with TRBD2. The CDR3 spans 15 residues. J gave up 1 base and V 2 bases, and 4 bases lay outside the gene matches. Germline V gives CDR1 KGHSH, CDR2 LQKENI. CDR3 in amino acids: CASSPLSGAQETQYF. CDR3 DNA: TGTGCCAGCTCACCATTGAGCGGGGCCCAAGAGACCCAGTACTTC.

This clone appeared a few times. The chain is built from TRBV29-1 and TRBJ1-1, with 12 positions matching TRBD1. The CDR3 runs to 15 residues. The J segment lost 7 bases and the V segment lost 1 base, leaving 7 bases of the junction unmatched. Looked up from germline, CDR1 is SQVTM and CDR2 is ANQGSEA. The CDR3 region is CSVEAPGQGAGEAFF. The CDR3 DNA follows: TGCAGCGTTGAAGCACCGGGACAGGGGGCGGGTGAAGCTTTCTTT.

The chain employs TRBV18 and TRBJ1-2, with 8 bases aligning to TRBD1. The V gene's germline CDR1 is KGHSH and CDR2 LQKENI. J gave up 4 bases and V 3 bases, and 10 bases lay outside the gene matches. This CDR3 spans 16 amino acids. The CDR3 spells CASSPELGQVIYGYTF. For the CDR3, the DNA is TGTGCCAGCTCACCCGAACTGGGACAGGTGATCTATGGCTACACCTTC.

Only a few counts were recorded for this clone. The chain is built from TRBV5-6 and TRBJ1-5; D gene uncertain. The CDR3 extends over 12 amino acids. The V end lost 5 bases, the J end lost 6 bases, and 9 bases lay between the germline ends. From germline, CDR1 is SGHDT and CDR2 YYEEEE. CDR3 sequence reads: CASSLVGQPQHF. In nucleotides, the CDR3 is TGTGCCAGCAGTCTAGTAGGTCAGCCCCAGCATTTT.

This clone was seen just once. The rearrangement uses TRBV3-1 (or the pseudogene TRBV3-2) and TRBJ1-3; weak D call: TRBD1 (6 bases). Trimming took 4 bases from V and 3 from J, leaving 19 bases between them. This CDR3 has 17 amino acids. Germline lookup yields CDR1 LGHDT and CDR2 YNNKEL (reference sequence). The CDR3 nucleotides are TGTGCCAGCAGCCCATCTCACCGGACAGCTGATGGAAACACCATATATTTT. Translated, it gives CASSPSHRTADGNTIYF.

This clone showed up just once. The V call is TRBV19, the J call TRBJ2-7; 11 bases line up with TRBD1. The junction had 5 bases not matched to a gene; V was cut back by 7 bases and J by 0 bases. The germline gives CDR1 LNHDA, CDR2 SQIVND (reference sequence). This CDR3 is 15 amino acids long. CDR3 sequence reads: CASNRGQGASYEQYF. CDR3 in DNA: TGTGCCAGTAACCGAGGACAGGGGGCCTCCTACGAGCAGTACTTC.

This clone was seen a handful of times. This chain joins TRBV5-1 and TRBJ1-2; D is perhaps TRBD1 (5 bases). V lost 4 bases and J 4 bases, leaving 14 bases between the germline ends. Germline V gene lookup returns CDR1 SGHRS and CDR2 YFSETQ. The CDR3 extends over 14 amino acids. DNA for the CDR3: TGCGCCAGCAGCCCGACGGAGGGGCTCTATGGCTACACCTTC. Its translation is CASSPTEGLYGYTF.

The rearrangement uses TRBV6-4 and TRBJ2-7; weak D call: TRBD2 (6 bases). This CDR3 is 13 amino acids long. V lost 6 bases to trimming and J lost 5 bases, with 14 bases between them. Germline values: CDR1 MRHNA, CDR2 SNTAGT. Here the CDR3 reads CASSPRRADEQYF. The CDR3, as DNA: TGTGCCAGCAGCCCCAGGAGGGCGGACGAGCAGTACTTC.

This chain joins TRBV15 and TRBJ2-3; no clear D gene. V was cut by 5 bases and J by 2 bases, with 5 bases left in between. CDR3 size: 12 residues. Germline CDR1 reads LNHNV; CDR2 reads YYDKDF (reference sequence). The CDR3 region has the DNA TGTGCCACCAGCCTGGCCACAGATACGCAGTATTTT. This translates into CATSLATDTQYF.

The rearrangement uses TRBV6-4 and TRBJ2-1, with a possible D match to TRBD1 (6 bases). This CDR3 comprises 16 residues. CDR1 is MRHNA, CDR2 SNTAGT, per germline. The V and J ends lost 4 bases and 9 bases respectively, with 22 bases between them. CDR3 sequence: CASSGEGTSSRAEQFF. In DNA, the CDR3 is TGTGCCAGCAGTGGTGAGGGGACATCCTCCCGGGCTGAGCAGTTCTTC.

This chain uses TRBV3-1 (or the pseudogene TRBV3-2) with TRBJ1-1; D might be TRBD1 (5 bases). CDR3 length equals 17 residues. Trimming took 4 bases from V and 8 from J, leaving 26 bases between them. Germline CDR1 LGHDT, CDR2 YNNKEL (reference sequence). CDR3 DNA: TGTGCCAGCAGCCCCAATAACCCTCGACCCAGGGCAGGGGAAGCTTTCTTT. The encoded protein is CASSPNNPRPRAGEAFF.

The V gene is TRBV5-4, the J gene TRBJ1-2, with TRBD1 matching over 9 bases. CDR1 and CDR2 (germline): SGHNT, YYREEE (reference sequence). This CDR3 region has 17 residues. The trim removed 1 base at V and 0 bases at J, leaving 7 bases unmatched. CDR3 nucleotide sequence: TGTGCCAGCAGCTTGATGGGGACAGGGCCCCCTAACTATGGCTACACCTTC. Its protein product is CASSLMGTGPPNYGYTF.

The chain uses TRBV27 and TRBJ2-2; 11 bases line up with TRBD1. In germline, CDR1 is MNHEY, CDR2 SMNVEV (reference sequence). The CDR3 covers 16 residues. The junction had 8 bases not matched to a gene; V was cut back by 5 bases and J by 6 bases. The CDR3 DNA is TGTGCCAGCAGTGTAGATCGGGACAGGGGGTCCGGGGAGCTGTTTTTT. Its protein is CASSVDRDRGSGELFF.

This clone was seen only a few times. V and J are TRBV29-1 and TRBJ2-2; no firm D call. The V end lost 4 bases, the J end lost 2 bases, and 8 bases lay between the germline ends. Germline values: CDR1 SQVTM, CDR2 ANQGSEA. CDR3 length equals 13 residues. CDR3 region: CSVATTNTGELFF. The CDR3 coding sequence is TGCAGCGTTGCTACTACTAACACCGGGGAGCTGTTTTTT.